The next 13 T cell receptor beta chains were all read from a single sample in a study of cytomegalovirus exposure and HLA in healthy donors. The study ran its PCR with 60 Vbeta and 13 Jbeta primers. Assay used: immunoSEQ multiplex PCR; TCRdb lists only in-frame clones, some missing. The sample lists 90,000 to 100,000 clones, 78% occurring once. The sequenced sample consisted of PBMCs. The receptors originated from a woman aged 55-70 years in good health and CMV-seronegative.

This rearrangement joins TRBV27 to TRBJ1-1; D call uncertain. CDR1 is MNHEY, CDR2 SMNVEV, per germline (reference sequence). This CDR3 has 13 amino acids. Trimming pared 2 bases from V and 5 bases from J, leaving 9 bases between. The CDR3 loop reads CASSLMVRTEAFF. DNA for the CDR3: TGTGCCAGCAGTTTAATGGTGAGGACTGAAGCTTTCTTT.

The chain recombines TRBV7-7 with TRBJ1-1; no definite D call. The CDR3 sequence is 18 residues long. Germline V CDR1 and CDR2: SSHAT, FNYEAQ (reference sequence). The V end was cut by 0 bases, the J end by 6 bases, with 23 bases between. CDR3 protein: CASSLASGGGKADAEAFF. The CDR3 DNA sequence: TGTGCCAGCAGCTTAGCCAGTGGTGGAGGGAAGGCGGACGCTGAAGCTTTCTTT.

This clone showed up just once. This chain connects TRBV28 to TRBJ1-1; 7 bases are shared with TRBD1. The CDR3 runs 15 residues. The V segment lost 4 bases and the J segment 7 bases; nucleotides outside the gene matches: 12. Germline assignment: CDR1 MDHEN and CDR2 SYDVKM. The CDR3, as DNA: TGTGCCAGCAGTTCTCCCACAGGGGTTGGAGGTGAAGCTTTCTTT. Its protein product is CASSSPTGVGGEAFF.

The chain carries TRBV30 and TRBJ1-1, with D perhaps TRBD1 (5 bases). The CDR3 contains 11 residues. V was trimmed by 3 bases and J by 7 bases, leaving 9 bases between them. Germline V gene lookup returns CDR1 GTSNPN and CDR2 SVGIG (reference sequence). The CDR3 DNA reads TGTGCCTGGAGGGAACAGGTTGAAGCTTTCTTT. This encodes CAWREQVEAFF.

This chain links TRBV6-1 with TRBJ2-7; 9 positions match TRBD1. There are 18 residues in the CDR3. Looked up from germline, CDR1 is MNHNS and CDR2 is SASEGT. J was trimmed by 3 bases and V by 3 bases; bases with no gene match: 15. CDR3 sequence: CASSDGIRVWDRDYEQYF. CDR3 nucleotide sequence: TGTGCCAGCAGTGACGGTATTCGCGTTTGGGACAGGGACTACGAGCAGTACTTC.

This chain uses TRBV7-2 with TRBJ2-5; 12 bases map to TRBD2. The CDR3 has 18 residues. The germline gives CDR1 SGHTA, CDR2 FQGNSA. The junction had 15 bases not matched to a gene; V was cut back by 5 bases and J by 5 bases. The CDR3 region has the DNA TGTGCCAGCAGCAATGGGCTAGCGGGAGGGGTCGCCAGTGAGACCCAGTACTTC. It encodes CASSNGLAGGVASETQYF. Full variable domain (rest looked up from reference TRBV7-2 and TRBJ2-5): GAGVSQSPSNKVTEKGKDVELRCDPISGHTALYWYRQSLGQGLEFLIYFQGNSAPDKSGLPSDRFSAERTGGSVSTLTIQRTQQEDSAVYLCASSNGLAGGVASETQYFGPGTRLLVL.

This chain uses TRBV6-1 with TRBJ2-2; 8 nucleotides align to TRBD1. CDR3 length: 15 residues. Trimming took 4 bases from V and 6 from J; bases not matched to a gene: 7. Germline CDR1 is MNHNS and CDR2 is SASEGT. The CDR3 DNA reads TGTGCCAGCAGTGGACAGGGGCCCGGGTCCGGGGAGCTGTTTTTT. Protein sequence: CASSGQGPGSGELFF.

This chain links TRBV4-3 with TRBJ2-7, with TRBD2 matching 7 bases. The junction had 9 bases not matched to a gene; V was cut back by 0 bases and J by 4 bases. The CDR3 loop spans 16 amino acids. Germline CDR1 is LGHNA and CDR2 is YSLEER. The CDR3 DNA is TGCGCCAGCAGCCAAGATCTGCGGGAGTTCCCTTACGAGCAGTACTTC. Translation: CASSQDLREFPYEQYF.

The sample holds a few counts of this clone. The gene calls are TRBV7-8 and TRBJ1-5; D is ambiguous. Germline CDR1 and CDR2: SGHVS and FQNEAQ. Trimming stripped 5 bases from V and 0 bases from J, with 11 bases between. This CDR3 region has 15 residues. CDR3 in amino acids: CASSPLAASNQPQHF. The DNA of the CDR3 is TGTGCCAGCAGCCCCCTAGCGGCTAGCAATCAGCCCCAGCATTTT.

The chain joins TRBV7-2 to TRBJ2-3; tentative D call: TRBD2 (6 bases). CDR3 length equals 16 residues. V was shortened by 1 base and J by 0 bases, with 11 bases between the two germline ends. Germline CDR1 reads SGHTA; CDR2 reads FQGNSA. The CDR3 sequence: CASSLGGDGSTDTQYF. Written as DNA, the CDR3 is TGTGCCAGCAGCTTAGGGGGGGACGGTAGCACAGATACGCAGTATTTT.

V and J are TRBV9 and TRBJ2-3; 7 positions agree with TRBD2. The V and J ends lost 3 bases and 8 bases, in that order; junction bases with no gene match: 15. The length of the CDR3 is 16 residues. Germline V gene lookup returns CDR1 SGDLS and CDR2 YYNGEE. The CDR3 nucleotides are TGTGCCAGCAGCGAGGCCCCGGGACTAAATTCCGCTACGCAGTATTTT. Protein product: CASSEAPGLNSATQYF.

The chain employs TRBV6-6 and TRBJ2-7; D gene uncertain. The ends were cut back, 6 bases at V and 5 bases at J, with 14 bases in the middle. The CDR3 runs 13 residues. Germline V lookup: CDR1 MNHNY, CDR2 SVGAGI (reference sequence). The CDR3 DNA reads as TGTGCCAGCAGACCCGGCGGCTGGGACGAGCAGTACTTC. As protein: CASRPGGWDEQYF.

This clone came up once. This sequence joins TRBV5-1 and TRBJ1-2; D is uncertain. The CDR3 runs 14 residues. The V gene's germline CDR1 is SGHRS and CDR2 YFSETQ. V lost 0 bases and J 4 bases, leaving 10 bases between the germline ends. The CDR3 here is CASSLGGRGYGYTF. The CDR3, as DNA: TGCGCCAGCAGCTTGGGAGGCCGAGGCTATGGCTACACCTTC.